This is a list of T cell receptor beta chains from one sample in a study of post-analysis software for immune sequencing data. Using its own MiXCR run on the PCR reads, TCRdb lists one record per CDR3 protein. The sample gives approximately 400,000 distinct CDR3 sequences, 30% to 45% of which show up once; around 15% is in the top ten. Input material: blood. The receptors shown here come from a girl aged 5-17 years with multiple sclerosis. The CDR3 runs from the conserved cysteine through the conserved F or W. Fields, in order: D gene, clone size, V gene, J gene, CDR3 protein, CDR3 DNA. A D gene is named only where the DNA matches it firmly. Clone size is given for some rows only: seen once, a few or many times, or a class if the clone is expanded.

d_call: -
clone_size: -
v_call: TRBV6-2/TRBV6-3
j_call: TRBJ2-1
cdr3_aa: CASSREAGSSCNEQFF
cdr3_nt: TGTGCCAGCAGTCGTGAGGCGGGGAGCTCCTGCAATGAGCAGTTCTTC

d_call: TRBD2
clone_size: -
v_call: TRBV7-3
j_call: TRBJ2-1
cdr3_aa: CASNHGGGNEQFF
cdr3_nt: TGTGCCAGCAACCACGGGGGGGGCAATGAGCAGTTCTTC

d_call: -
clone_size: -
v_call: TRBV9
j_call: TRBJ1-3
cdr3_aa: CASSRPGAGNTIYF
cdr3_nt: TGTGCCAGCAGCAGACCGGGAGCTGGAAACACCATATATTTT

d_call: -
clone_size: -
v_call: TRBV4-3
j_call: TRBJ2-5
cdr3_aa: CASSRDFQETQYF
cdr3_nt: TGCGCCAGCAGCCGAGACTTTCAAGAGACCCAGTACTTC

d_call: TRBD2
clone_size: -
v_call: TRBV12-3/TRBV12-4
j_call: TRBJ2-1
cdr3_aa: CASGSSGGLEQFF
cdr3_nt: TGTGCCAGCGGCTCGAGCGGGGGGTTGGAGCAGTTCTTC

d_call: -
clone_size: few
v_call: TRBV9
j_call: TRBJ1-6
cdr3_aa: CASSVGGGLGILHF
cdr3_nt: TGTGCCAGCAGCGTAGGGGGCGGCCTAGGGATACTCCACTTT

d_call: TRBD1
clone_size: -
v_call: TRBV5-1
j_call: TRBJ1-2
cdr3_aa: CASRRTGADGYTF
cdr3_nt: TGCGCCAGCAGACGGACAGGGGCAGATGGCTACACCTTC

d_call: -
clone_size: -
v_call: TRBV6-1
j_call: TRBJ1-4
cdr3_aa: CASYRDEKLFF
cdr3_nt: TGTGCCAGCTACAGGGACGAAAAACTGTTTTTT

d_call: -
clone_size: few
v_call: TRBV20-1
j_call: TRBJ1-2
cdr3_aa: CSVTTNYGYTF
cdr3_nt: TGCAGTGTAACAACTAACTATGGCTACACCTTC

d_call: -
clone_size: few
v_call: TRBV5-1
j_call: TRBJ2-7
cdr3_aa: CASSFDGSGAYEQYF
cdr3_nt: TGCGCCAGCAGCTTCGACGGTTCGGGGGCCTACGAGCAGTACTTC

d_call: -
clone_size: -
v_call: TRBV7-2
j_call: TRBJ2-1
cdr3_aa: CASSFDKYNEQFF
cdr3_nt: TGTGCCAGCAGCTTCGACAAATACAATGAGCAGTTCTTC

d_call: TRBD1
clone_size: few
v_call: TRBV12-3/TRBV12-4
j_call: TRBJ2-7
cdr3_aa: CASSRGTAYEQYF
cdr3_nt: TGTGCCAGCAGTCGAGGGACAGCCTACGAGCAGTACTTC

d_call: -
clone_size: -
v_call: TRBV3-1
j_call: TRBJ1-1
cdr3_aa: CASLGDTNTEAFF
cdr3_nt: TGTGCCAGTTTGGGGGACACTAACACTGAAGCTTTCTTT

d_call: -
clone_size: -
v_call: TRBV6-6
j_call: TRBJ1-1
cdr3_aa: CASSYSALRVTEAFF
cdr3_nt: TGTGCCAGCAGTTACTCGGCTTTGAGGGTAACTGAAGCTTTCTTT

d_call: -
clone_size: -
v_call: TRBV20-1
j_call: TRBJ1-2
cdr3_aa: CSAESGYGYTF
cdr3_nt: TGCAGTGCTGAGTCGGGATATGGCTACACCTTC

d_call: -
clone_size: many
v_call: TRBV29-1
j_call: TRBJ1-2
cdr3_aa: CSVEHPSLPHGYTF
cdr3_nt: TGCAGCGTTGAACATCCTTCCCTCCCACACGGCTACACCTTC

d_call: TRBD1
clone_size: -
v_call: TRBV6-4
j_call: TRBJ2-3
cdr3_aa: CASSLSDRVGDTQYF
cdr3_nt: TGTGCCAGCAGTCTATCGGACAGGGTGGGAGATACGCAGTATTTT

d_call: -
clone_size: -
v_call: TRBV24-1
j_call: TRBJ1-4
cdr3_aa: CATSPGGGEKLFF
cdr3_nt: TGTGCCACCAGCCCGGGAGGCGGTGAAAAACTGTTTTTT

d_call: -
clone_size: -
v_call: TRBV6-5
j_call: TRBJ1-5
cdr3_aa: CASRLGGNSNQPQHF
cdr3_nt: TGTGCCAGCAGACTAGGGGGGAATAGCAATCAGCCCCAGCATTTT

d_call: -
clone_size: -
v_call: TRBV20-1
j_call: TRBJ1-5
cdr3_aa: CSASVSLSNQPQHF
cdr3_nt: TGCAGTGCTAGCGTCAGCCTAAGCAATCAGCCCCAGCATTTT

d_call: -
clone_size: -
v_call: TRBV11-2
j_call: TRBJ2-4
cdr3_aa: CASSSVGTKNIQYF
cdr3_nt: TGTGCCAGCAGCTCAGTGGGGACCAAAAACATTCAGTACTTC

d_call: -
clone_size: -
v_call: TRBV7-2
j_call: TRBJ1-6
cdr3_aa: CVSSGDNSPLHF
cdr3_nt: TGTGTCAGCAGCGGGGATAATTCACCCCTCCACTTT

d_call: TRBD2
clone_size: -
v_call: TRBV7-2
j_call: TRBJ2-1
cdr3_aa: CASSLPLGGRGYANEQFF
cdr3_nt: TGTGCCAGCAGCTTACCCCTCGGGGGGAGGGGATACGCCAATGAGCAGTTCTTC

d_call: -
clone_size: few
v_call: TRBV29-1
j_call: TRBJ1-2
cdr3_aa: CSVVGDQYYYGYTF
cdr3_nt: TGCAGCGTTGTAGGGGATCAGTATTACTATGGCTACACCTTC

d_call: -
clone_size: -
v_call: TRBV12-3/TRBV12-4
j_call: TRBJ2-7
cdr3_aa: CASSFDGDEQYF
cdr3_nt: TGTGCCAGCAGTTTCGATGGCGACGAGCAGTACTTC

d_call: TRBD1
clone_size: once
v_call: TRBV30
j_call: TRBJ2-7
cdr3_aa: CAWSVGQGYEQYF
cdr3_nt: TGTGCCTGGAGTGTAGGACAGGGGTACGAGCAGTACTTC

d_call: -
clone_size: few
v_call: TRBV4-2
j_call: TRBJ1-2
cdr3_aa: CASSQDSPASNYGYTF
cdr3_nt: TGTGCCAGCAGCCAAGATTCCCCAGCGTCTAACTATGGCTACACCTTC

d_call: TRBD1
clone_size: -
v_call: TRBV25-1
j_call: TRBJ1-1
cdr3_aa: CASSDHGQGLAEAFF
cdr3_nt: TGTGCCAGCAGTGACCACGGACAGGGATTAGCTGAAGCTTTCTTT

d_call: TRBD1
clone_size: -
v_call: TRBV7-9
j_call: TRBJ2-1
cdr3_aa: CASRVTGGQGGSYNEQFF
cdr3_nt: TGTGCCAGCAGAGTGACAGGGGGACAAGGGGGCTCCTACAATGAGCAGTTCTTC

d_call: -
clone_size: once
v_call: TRBV28
j_call: TRBJ1-5
cdr3_aa: CASDGSSNQPQHF
cdr3_nt: TGTGCCAGCGACGGCAGTAGCAATCAGCCCCAGCATTTT

d_call: TRBD1
clone_size: -
v_call: TRBV20-1
j_call: TRBJ2-7
cdr3_aa: CSVSRQGAGDEQYF
cdr3_nt: TGCAGTGTTTCCCGACAGGGGGCGGGAGACGAGCAGTACTTC

d_call: -
clone_size: -
v_call: TRBV5-1
j_call: TRBJ2-1
cdr3_aa: CASSLETSSSYNEQFF
cdr3_nt: TGCGCCAGCAGCTTGGAGACCTCATCCTCCTACAATGAGCAGTTCTTC

d_call: -
clone_size: once
v_call: TRBV12-3/TRBV12-4
j_call: TRBJ2-7
cdr3_aa: CASSLDRGLIFYEQYF
cdr3_nt: TGTGCCAGCAGTTTAGACCGGGGGCTTATTTTCTACGAGCAGTACTTC

d_call: -
clone_size: -
v_call: TRBV7-2
j_call: TRBJ1-2
cdr3_aa: CASSLALGMGGGPGGYTF
cdr3_nt: TGTGCCAGCAGCTTAGCGTTGGGCATGGGAGGGGGTCCGGGTGGCTACACCTTC

d_call: -
clone_size: -
v_call: TRBV7-2
j_call: TRBJ2-5
cdr3_aa: CASSLGGTWETQYF
cdr3_nt: TGTGCCAGCAGCTTAGGAGGGACTTGGGAGACCCAGTACTTC

d_call: -
clone_size: -
v_call: TRBV20-1
j_call: TRBJ1-5
cdr3_aa: CSARAGEQPQHF
cdr3_nt: TGCAGTGCTAGAGCTGGCGAGCAGCCCCAGCATTTT

d_call: -
clone_size: -
v_call: TRBV11-2
j_call: TRBJ2-7
cdr3_aa: CASSTEGGLLYEQYF
cdr3_nt: TGTGCCAGCAGCACCGAGGGCGGCCTTCTCTACGAGCAGTACTTC

d_call: TRBD2
clone_size: -
v_call: TRBV12-3/TRBV12-4
j_call: TRBJ2-3
cdr3_aa: CASELAGTDAQYF
cdr3_nt: TGTGCCAGCGAACTAGCGGGCACAGATGCGCAGTATTTT

d_call: -
clone_size: -
v_call: TRBV20-1
j_call: TRBJ2-7
cdr3_aa: CSAKDGALQDEQYF
cdr3_nt: TGCAGTGCTAAGGATGGCGCCCTTCAGGACGAGCAGTACTTC

d_call: TRBD2
clone_size: few
v_call: TRBV7-2
j_call: TRBJ2-1
cdr3_aa: CASSPGTTSYNEQFF
cdr3_nt: TGTGCCAGCAGCCCCGGGACTACTTCCTACAATGAGCAGTTCTTC

d_call: TRBD2
clone_size: -
v_call: TRBV20-1
j_call: TRBJ2-1
cdr3_aa: CSASGLAGGALYNEQFF
cdr3_nt: TGCAGTGCCTCGGGACTAGCGGGGGGGGCACTCTACAATGAGCAGTTCTTC

d_call: TRBD1
clone_size: -
v_call: TRBV12-3/TRBV12-4
j_call: TRBJ2-1
cdr3_aa: CASSLFGWTGSSYNEQFF
cdr3_nt: TGTGCCAGCAGTTTATTTGGTTGGACAGGGAGCTCCTACAATGAGCAGTTCTTC

d_call: -
clone_size: -
v_call: TRBV7-8
j_call: TRBJ2-5
cdr3_aa: CASSLGGGAAQETQYF
cdr3_nt: TGTGCCAGCAGCTTGGGGGGAGGAGCGGCCCAAGAGACCCAGTACTTC

d_call: -
clone_size: -
v_call: TRBV30
j_call: TRBJ1-1
cdr3_aa: CAWSEMGARTGAFF
cdr3_nt: TGTGCCTGGAGCGAAATGGGGGCCCGGACTGGAGCTTTCTTT

d_call: TRBD1
clone_size: -
v_call: TRBV11-2
j_call: TRBJ2-7
cdr3_aa: CASSLSTGTGAYEQYF
cdr3_nt: TGTGCCAGCAGTCTAAGTACCGGGACAGGGGCCTACGAGCAGTACTTC

d_call: -
clone_size: -
v_call: TRBV28
j_call: TRBJ2-7
cdr3_aa: CASSPLSGGYYEQYF
cdr3_nt: TGTGCCAGCAGTCCCCTCTCAGGAGGTTACTACGAGCAGTACTTC

d_call: -
clone_size: -
v_call: TRBV12-3/TRBV12-4
j_call: TRBJ2-1
cdr3_aa: CASSRDNNEQFF
cdr3_nt: TGTGCCAGCAGTCGGGACAACAATGAGCAGTTCTTC

d_call: -
clone_size: -
v_call: TRBV10-3
j_call: TRBJ2-2
cdr3_aa: CATGTNTGELFF
cdr3_nt: TGTGCCACCGGGACTAACACCGGGGAGCTGTTTTTT

d_call: -
clone_size: -
v_call: TRBV6-1
j_call: TRBJ1-2
cdr3_aa: CASSEWPGWNYGYTF
cdr3_nt: TGTGCCAGCAGTGAATGGCCCGGTTGGAACTATGGCTACACCTTC

d_call: TRBD1
clone_size: -
v_call: TRBV18
j_call: TRBJ1-4
cdr3_aa: CASSPPGTGREKLFF
cdr3_nt: TGTGCCAGCTCACCGCCCGGGACAGGTCGGGAAAAACTGTTTTTT

d_call: -
clone_size: few
v_call: TRBV6-5
j_call: TRBJ2-7
cdr3_aa: CASSYASAYEQYF
cdr3_nt: TGTGCCAGCAGTTACGCGTCAGCCTACGAGCAGTACTTC

d_call: -
clone_size: few
v_call: TRBV5-1
j_call: TRBJ1-6
cdr3_aa: CASSLGRDRSSYNSPLHF
cdr3_nt: TGCGCCAGCAGCTTGGGACGCGACAGGAGCTCCTATAATTCACCCCTCCACTTT

d_call: -
clone_size: few
v_call: TRBV7-9
j_call: TRBJ2-7
cdr3_aa: CASSPQTGRSYEQYF
cdr3_nt: TGTGCCAGCAGCCCACAGACAGGACGCTCCTACGAGCAGTACTTC

d_call: TRBD2
clone_size: -
v_call: TRBV5-1
j_call: TRBJ2-1
cdr3_aa: CASSWTSGGPIANEQFF
cdr3_nt: TGCGCCAGCAGCTGGACTAGCGGGGGGCCCATTGCCAATGAGCAGTTCTTC